This T cell receptor (beta chain) was recorded in a study of T cell responses to AZD1222 COVID-19 vaccine. The V and J ends lost 3 bases and 7 bases, in that order; junction bases with no gene match: 15. This CDR3 comprises 17 residues. The germline V gene encodes CDR1 DFQATT and CDR2 SNEGSKA (reference sequence). This table comes from immunoSEQ multiplex PCR, and its TCRdb copy is limited to in-frame clones, with some not included. The sample includes about 54,000 clones, roughly four fifths of them seen just once. J is TRBJ2-1 and V is TRBV20-1; TRBD2 matches at 10 bases. Sequenced material: peripheral blood, taken on day 0 of AZD1222 vaccination. The TCR sequence derives from an adult in good health. CDR3 DNA: TGCAGTGCTAGTAGTAGTCTAGCGGGAGTCCCGGGGAATGAGCAGTTCTTC. Translating it yields CSASSSLAGVPGNEQFF.